This T cell receptor beta chain emerged from a study of blood T cell repertoires in COVID-19. For the study at large: T cells, B-cell-depleted T cells, or PBMCs supplied cDNA or gDNA.

CDR1 is SGHNT, CDR2 YENEEA, per germline. CDR3 length: 15 amino acids. Trimming took 1 base from V and 8 from J; bases not matched to a gene: 6. Original handling: Scientists estimated how many nucleated cells there were by amplifying reference gene primers. Measured with immunoSEQ multiplex PCR; TCRdb has only the in-frame clones, and not every one. The DNA gave D and trimming, while V, J and clone size come from that table. This table holds 150,000 to 250,000 clones, roughly 77% found once. Sequencing was done on a sample of peripheral blood. The chain links TRBV11-3 to TRBJ2-1; 9 nucleotides match TRBD2. The clonotype comes from a woman aged 35 to 49 with COVID-19, enrolled during active disease. CDR3 loop: CASSLGLAGNDEQFF. CDR3 coding DNA: TGTGCCAGCAGCTTAGGGCTAGCGGGAAACGATGAGCAGTTCTTC.